This T cell receptor (beta chain) was recorded in a study of blood T cells in healthy people across ages. Alongside a J-beta primer mix, a sample-barcoded 5' primer served in a second PCR lasting about 7 to 12 cycles. TCRdb passed the 5' RACE reads through MiXCR, listing each CDR3 protein once. This table holds some 700,000 distinct CDR3 sequences, approximately 21% found once. This clonotype was seen ten or more times. V dropped 5 bases and J dropped 4; count of bases not matched to a gene: 7. This CDR3 is 16 amino acids long. CDR1 ENHRY and CDR2 SYGVKD come from the germline V gene. The receptor comes from a man between 65 and 80 years old in good health. The sequencing input was blood. The chain combines TRBV10-3 with TRBJ2-5; 13 bases agree with TRBD2. This chain's CDR3 is CAISLGLAGASETQYF. The CDR3 DNA follows: TGTGCCATCAGTCTTGGACTAGCGGGAGCCTCAGAGACCCAGTACTTC.